This is a list of T cell receptor beta chains from one sample in a study of vaccination and CD4 T cells after COVID-19. What these receptors recognize is not known. TCRdb re-analysed the PCR reads in MiXCR, keeping a single row per CDR3 protein. This sample yields some 18,000 distinct CDR3 sequences, of which around 52% are seen a single time; approximately 15% belongs to the top ten. Sequenced here: CD4+ T cells from blood, cultured in vitro, sampled before SARS-CoV-2 vaccination. These receptors were taken from a human donor who had recovered from COVID-19. Both conserved end residues are part of each CDR3. The order of the fields is clone size, D gene, J gene, V gene, CDR3 protein, CDR3 DNA. A D gene is named only where the DNA matches it firmly. Size is omitted from some rows. Given values are once, few, many or a class for expanded clones.

size: -
D: TRBD1
J: TRBJ1-5
V: TRBV19
CDR3: CASDRDRGNQPQHF
DNA: TGTGCCAGTGACCGGGACAGGGGCAATCAGCCCCAGCATTTT

size: -
D: -
J: TRBJ1-1
V: TRBV12-5
CDR3: CATYLRTPNTEAFF
DNA: TGTGCTACATATCTACGGACACCCAACACTGAAGCTTTCTTT

size: -
D: -
J: TRBJ2-1
V: TRBV5-1
CDR3: CASSLVGSYNEQFF
DNA: TGCGCCAGCAGCTTGGTGGGCAGTTACAATGAGCAGTTCTTC

size: -
D: -
J: TRBJ1-1
V: TRBV10-1
CDR3: CASSGGGGRAEAFF
DNA: TGCGCCAGCAGCGGGGGCGGGGGTCGCGCTGAAGCTTTCTTT

size: -
D: -
J: TRBJ1-2
V: TRBV20-1
CDR3: CSARAETGAGYGYTF
DNA: TGCAGTGCTAGGGCCGAGACAGGAGCCGGATATGGCTACACCTTC

size: few
D: TRBD1
J: TRBJ2-1
V: TRBV7-2
CDR3: CASSGRDRGWNEQFF
DNA: TGTGCCAGCAGCGGCCGGGACAGGGGGTGGAATGAGCAGTTCTTC

size: few
D: -
J: TRBJ1-5
V: TRBV28
CDR3: CASSLTGTHGNQPQHF
DNA: TGTGCCAGCAGTTTAACAGGAACCCATGGCAATCAGCCCCAGCATTTT

size: few
D: -
J: TRBJ1-1
V: TRBV7-2
CDR3: CASSLEDVASSNTEAFF
DNA: TGTGCCAGCAGCTTAGAGGATGTTGCCAGCTCGAACACTGAAGCTTTCTTT

size: -
D: TRBD2
J: TRBJ2-7
V: TRBV6-5
CDR3: CASSYRSRDGGTYEQYF
DNA: TGTGCCAGCAGTTACCGCTCACGGGACGGGGGGACCTACGAGCAGTACTTC

size: once
D: TRBD2
J: TRBJ2-7
V: TRBV6-2/TRBV6-3
CDR3: CASSLPTSGSGEQYF
DNA: TGTGCCAGCAGCCTACCCACTAGCGGGAGTGGCGAGCAGTACTTC

size: -
D: TRBD1
J: TRBJ1-2
V: TRBV7-6
CDR3: CASSLVLFRTGLPSYGYTF
DNA: TGTGCCAGCAGCTTAGTTCTCTTCCGGACAGGCCTTCCTTCATATGGCTACACCTTC

size: few
D: TRBD2
J: TRBJ2-5
V: TRBV20-1
CDR3: CSANDGFIIGRAEQETQYF
DNA: TGCAGTGCTAACGACGGCTTTATCATTGGGAGGGCAGAACAAGAGACCCAGTACTTC

size: few
D: -
J: TRBJ1-6
V: TRBV6-1
CDR3: CASMGVSGNSPLHF
DNA: TGTGCCAGCATGGGGGTCTCAGGGAATTCACCCCTCCACTTT

size: few
D: TRBD2
J: TRBJ2-5
V: TRBV7-2
CDR3: CASSLPGLAGVRETQYF
DNA: TGTGCCAGCAGCTTACCAGGACTAGCGGGAGTACGTGAGACCCAGTACTTC

size: -
D: -
J: TRBJ1-1
V: TRBV5-4
CDR3: CASSVERMGITEAFF
DNA: TGTGCCAGCAGCGTCGAAAGGATGGGGATTACTGAAGCTTTCTTT

size: -
D: TRBD1
J: TRBJ1-2
V: TRBV20-1
CDR3: CSAPVTGGGYTF
DNA: TGCAGTGCCCCAGTGACAGGGGGCGGCTACACCTTC

size: -
D: -
J: TRBJ2-5
V: TRBV5-4
CDR3: CASSFETGQETQHF
DNA: TGTGCCAGCAGCTTCGAGACAGGACAAGAGACCCAGCACTTC

size: -
D: -
J: TRBJ1-2
V: TRBV6-5
CDR3: CASSYTNPELSHGYTF
DNA: TGTGCCAGCAGTTACACTAACCCCGAGCTTAGCCATGGCTACACCTTC

size: -
D: TRBD2
J: TRBJ2-7
V: TRBV10-2
CDR3: CASSDIAGSLSYEQYF
DNA: TGCGCCAGCAGTGACATAGCGGGCAGCCTGTCCTACGAGCAGTACTTC

size: -
D: -
J: TRBJ2-5
V: TRBV27
CDR3: CASSLRGWGETQYF
DNA: TGTGCCAGCAGTTTACGGGGATGGGGAGAGACCCAGTACTTC

size: -
D: -
J: TRBJ2-5
V: TRBV7-2
CDR3: CASSSGPRETQYF
DNA: TGTGCCAGCAGCTCAGGTCCTCGGGAGACCCAGTACTTC

size: -
D: -
J: TRBJ1-1
V: TRBV5-4
CDR3: CASTRDGVNTEAFF
DNA: TGTGCCAGCACCCGGGACGGAGTGAACACTGAAGCTTTCTTT

size: few
D: -
J: TRBJ2-5
V: TRBV20-1
CDR3: CSAPRTGAQETQYF
DNA: TGCAGTGCCCCTAGGACTGGGGCTCAAGAGACCCAGTACTTC

size: -
D: TRBD1
J: TRBJ1-5
V: TRBV24-1
CDR3: CATSDRHGTGGGQPQHF
DNA: TGTGCCACCAGTGATCGCCATGGGACAGGAGGGGGGCAGCCCCAGCATTTT

size: -
D: -
J: TRBJ1-5
V: TRBV7-6
CDR3: CASSQGPNQPQHF
DNA: TGTGCCAGCAGCCAGGGTCCCAATCAGCCCCAGCATTTT

size: -
D: TRBD1
J: TRBJ1-5
V: TRBV19
CDR3: CASSSRQGNQPQHF
DNA: TGTGCCAGTAGTAGCCGACAGGGAAATCAGCCCCAGCATTTT

size: -
D: -
J: TRBJ1-1
V: TRBV6-1
CDR3: CASSVGLTEAFF
DNA: TGTGCCAGCAGCGTCGGTTTGACTGAAGCTTTCTTT

size: -
D: -
J: TRBJ1-5
V: TRBV19
CDR3: CASSSQSNQPQHF
DNA: TGTGCCAGTTCCTCACAGAGCAATCAGCCCCAGCATTTT

size: -
D: TRBD1
J: TRBJ1-2
V: TRBV18
CDR3: CASSPPTGINYGYTF
DNA: TGTGCCAGCTCACCACCGACAGGGATTAACTATGGCTACACCTTC

size: -
D: -
J: TRBJ1-5
V: TRBV28
CDR3: CATRSLGMVDQPQHF
DNA: TGTGCCACCAGAAGTTTGGGGATGGTGGACCAGCCCCAGCATTTT

size: -
D: -
J: TRBJ1-4
V: TRBV7-2
CDR3: CASGQPNEKLFF
DNA: TGTGCCAGCGGACAGCCAAATGAAAAACTGTTTTTT